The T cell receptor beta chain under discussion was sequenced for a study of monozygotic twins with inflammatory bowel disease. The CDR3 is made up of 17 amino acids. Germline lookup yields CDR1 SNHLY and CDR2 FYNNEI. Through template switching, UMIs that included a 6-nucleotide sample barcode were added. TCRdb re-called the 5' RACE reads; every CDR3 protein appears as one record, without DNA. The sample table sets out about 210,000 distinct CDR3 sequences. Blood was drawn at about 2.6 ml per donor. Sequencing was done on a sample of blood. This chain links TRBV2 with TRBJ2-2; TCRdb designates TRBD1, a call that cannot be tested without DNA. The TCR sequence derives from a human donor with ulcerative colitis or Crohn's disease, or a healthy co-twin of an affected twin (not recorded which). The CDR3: CASSEMVAGDYTGELFF.